Included here is one T cell receptor beta chain sequence, with context. The sample is drawn from a study of T cells expressing NK-cell markers. TCRdb reprocessed the 5' RACE reads and reports one entry per CDR3 protein, with no DNA. Seen in this sample are fewer than 400,000 distinct CDR3 sequences; the ten most common clones hold around 10%. Source material: blood T cells: a sorted CD56 or NKG2C T cell subset, CD4+ or CD8+ T cells, or bulk PBMC T cells (not recorded which). The receptor was derived from a woman in her forties or fifties in good health.

The CDR3 region is CASSLRWDSQFF. The chain is built from TRBV7-2 and TRBJ2-1. From germline, CDR1 is SGHTA and CDR2 FQGNSA. This CDR3 spans 12 amino acids.